The 18 T cell receptor beta chains given below trace back to one sample, sequenced in a study of blood T cell repertoires in COVID-19 (dated by TCRdb to the early 2020s). The library was prepared using the immunoSEQ multiplex PCR assay. TCRdb obtained this table from immuneACCESS and retained in-frame rearrangements with V and J assigned. These tables miss some clones; where compared with another copy, unresolved V genes account for less than half of the shortfall, and the remainder is unexplained. Counted in this sample were 130,000 or so clones; more than 70% of them appeared once. 1.1% to 1.5% of the sample is held by the ten biggest clonotypes. Input material: peripheral blood. The receptor set was obtained from a man in his 60s with acute or convalescent COVID-19.

The chain recombines TRBV3-1 (or the pseudogene TRBV3-2) with TRBJ2-1; tentative D call: TRBD2 (5 bases). CDR1 and CDR2 from the germline V gene are LGHDT and YNNKEL (reference sequence). V was cut by 1 base and J by 4 bases, with 8 bases left in between. The CDR3 is 14 residues long. The CDR3 nucleotides read TGTGCCAGCAGCCAAGTACCGGGGTACAATGAGCAGTTCTTC. This translates into CASSQVPGYNEQFF.

V and J are TRBV6-2 or TRBV6-3 and TRBJ2-7; TRBD1 might be the D (5 bases). The CDR3 has 15 amino acids. Germline V gives CDR1 MNHEY, CDR2 SVGEGT. Between the trimmed V and J ends, which lost 4 bases and 0 bases, there was a span of 13 bases. CDR3 region: CASSSATDLSYEQYF. CDR3 DNA sequence: TGTGCCAGCAGTTCTGCGACAGACCTCTCCTACGAGCAGTACTTC.

V and J are TRBV19 and TRBJ1-5, with D hard to call. This CDR3 contains 15 residues. V lost 1 base and J 6 bases, leaving 13 bases between the germline ends. Germline V gene data show CDR1 as LNHDA and CDR2 as SQIVND (reference sequence). The CDR3 nucleotides read TGTGCCAGTAGTATAGTTCCAGGTGGGAGTCAGCCCCAGCATTTT. This encodes CASSIVPGGSQPQHF.

The chain joins TRBV29-1 to TRBJ2-1; 10 bases align to TRBD2. The germline V gene has CDR1 SQVTM and CDR2 ANQGSEA. The CDR3 loop spans 13 amino acids. V was clipped by 3 bases and J by 5 bases; unmatched bases: 1. The CDR3 DNA reads as TGCAGCGTTGACAGCGGGGGGGACAATGAGCAGTTCTTC. It codes for CSVDSGGDNEQFF.

This chain connects TRBV7-3 to TRBJ1-1, with no clear D. V lost 3 bases and J 7 bases, leaving 12 bases between the germline ends. CDR1 SGHTA and CDR2 FQGTGA come from the germline V gene. The CDR3 runs to 13 residues. The CDR3 spells CASSFGGVGEAFF. The CDR3 DNA follows: TGTGCCAGCAGCTTTGGCGGGGTCGGTGAAGCTTTCTTT.

This CDR3 is CASSLARAGQETQYF. In nucleotides, the CDR3 is TGTGCCAGCAGCTTGGCGCGTGCAGGGCAGGAGACCCAGTACTTC. The V gene is TRBV5-5, the J gene TRBJ2-5, with D perhaps matching TRBD1 (5 bases). The CDR3 has 15 residues. Germline V gene sequence: CDR1 SGHKS, CDR2 YYEKEE (reference sequence). Trimming pared 0 bases from V and 5 bases from J, leaving 14 bases between.

The chain joins TRBV7-2 to TRBJ1-2; D gene ambiguous. This CDR3 is 14 amino acids long. Trimming pared 5 bases from V and 1 base from J, leaving 11 bases between. The germline V gene has CDR1 SGHTA and CDR2 FQGNSA. The CDR3 reads CASSAEAYNYGYTF. CDR3 bases: TGTGCCAGCAGCGCCGAAGCCTATAACTATGGCTACACCTTC.

This clone was seen just once. V usage is TRBV24-1 and J usage is TRBJ1-5; 9 bases are a match to TRBD1. The CDR3 covers 15 residues. Germline lookup yields CDR1 KGHDR and CDR2 SFDVKD. The V and J ends lost 4 bases and 7 bases, in that order; junction bases with no gene match: 7. The CDR3 bases are TGTGCCACCAGTGACCCCGGACAGGGGAAACAGCCCCAGCATTTT. This gives the protein CATSDPGQGKQPQHF.

The chain recombines TRBV5-1 with TRBJ1-6; a weak D match, TRBD1 (5 bases). Germline CDR1 is SGHRS and CDR2 is YFSETQ. There are 17 residues in the CDR3. Trimming stripped 0 bases from V and 1 base from J, with 11 bases between. The CDR3 loop reads CASSLEGVRSYNSPLHF. The CDR3 nucleotides are TGCGCCAGCAGCTTGGAAGGGGTGCGGTCCTATAATTCACCCCTCCACTTT.

This chain links TRBV28 with TRBJ2-2; no definite D call. The V gene's germline CDR1 is MDHEN and CDR2 SYDVKM. This CDR3 is 11 amino acids long. Trimming took 7 bases from V and 9 from J, leaving 9 bases between them. CDR3 bases: TGTGCCAGCAAAGAGAGGCGGGAGCTGTTTTTT. This codes for CASKERRELFF. Looking up the rest from reference TRBV28 and TRBJ2-2 gives the full variable domain: DVKVTQSSRYLVKRTGEKVFLECVQDMDHENMFWYRQDPGLGLRLIYFSYDVKMKEKGDIPEGYSVSREKKERFSLILESASTNQTSMYLCASKERRELFFGEGSRLTVL.

This clone was counted only a few times. The V and J genes are TRBV5-1 and TRBJ1-2; 7 positions agree with TRBD1. V shed 0 bases, J shed 8 bases, and the junction held 7 bases outside the gene matches. CDR1 SGHRS and CDR2 YFSETQ come from the germline V gene. This CDR3 is 14 amino acids long. In DNA form, the CDR3 reads TGCGCCAGCAGCTTGGCACAGGGGATACACGGCTACACCTTC. This codes for CASSLAQGIHGYTF.

The chain links TRBV6-1 to TRBJ2-7; the D is unclear. The germline V gene has CDR1 MNHNS and CDR2 SASEGT. Trimming shortened V by 1 base and J by 0 bases, and 10 bases separated the two germline ends. The CDR3 length is 15 residues. DNA of the CDR3: TGTGCCAGCAGTGAAGATTTCAGGCCCTCCTACGAGCAGTACTTC. It codes for CASSEDFRPSYEQYF.

This rearrangement joins TRBV5-6 to TRBJ1-1, with 7 bases aligning to TRBD1. The ends lost 4 bases at V and 0 bases at J; junction bases unmatched: 6. The CDR3 is made up of 15 amino acids. The V gene's germline CDR1 is SGHDT and CDR2 YYEEEE. CDR3 bases: TGTGCCAGCAGCATGCCGGGACAGCTGAACACTGAAGCTTTCTTT. It is translated as CASSMPGQLNTEAFF.

The CDR3: CASSYGGSEKLFF. Here the CDR3 DNA reads TGTGCCAGCAGTTATGGGGGGAGTGAAAAACTGTTTTTT. The chain uses TRBV6-5 and TRBJ1-4; the D gene is possibly TRBD1 (5 bases). The CDR3 contains 13 residues. The V and J ends lost 3 bases and 7 bases respectively, with 9 bases between them. CDR1 and CDR2 (germline): MNHEY, SVGAGI.

The chain employs TRBV4-2 and TRBJ1-1; D is uncertain. The germline V and J ends were trimmed by 4 bases and 1 base, with 10 bases remaining between them. This CDR3 is 14 amino acids long. Germline CDR1 LGHNA, CDR2 YNFKEQ. CDR3 in DNA: TGTGCCAGCAGCCTCTACTCAGGGAACACTGAAGCTTTCTTT. Its translation: CASSLYSGNTEAFF.

The chain combines TRBV5-1 with TRBJ1-1, with D hard to call. The length of the CDR3 is 14 residues. Per the germline V gene, CDR1 is SGHRS and CDR2 is YFSETQ. The germline V and J ends were trimmed by 2 bases and 3 bases, with 11 bases remaining between them. As DNA, the CDR3 is TGCGCCAGCAGCTTAGAGGGTAGGGACACTGAAGCTTTCTTT. Amino acid sequence: CASSLEGRDTEAFF.

This chain links TRBV5-1 with TRBJ1-6, with 9 positions matching TRBD1. The CDR3 sequence is 15 residues long. Germline values: CDR1 SGHRS, CDR2 YFSETQ. Unmatched junction bases numbered 10, after V lost 4 bases and J lost 11 bases. CDR3 DNA: TGCGCCAGCAGCAGGGGGACAGGGCCAGAGACACCCCTCCACTTT. Its translation: CASSRGTGPETPLHF.

The genes are TRBV6-2 or TRBV6-3 and TRBJ1-1, with D maybe TRBD1 (5 bases). Between the trimmed V and J ends, which lost 5 bases and 5 bases, there was a span of 15 bases. This CDR3 has 14 residues. Germline loops: CDR1 MNHEY, CDR2 SVGEGT. CDR3 loop: CASSPRAAGTEAFF. The DNA of the CDR3 is TGTGCCAGCAGTCCCAGGGCCGCAGGGACTGAAGCTTTCTTT.